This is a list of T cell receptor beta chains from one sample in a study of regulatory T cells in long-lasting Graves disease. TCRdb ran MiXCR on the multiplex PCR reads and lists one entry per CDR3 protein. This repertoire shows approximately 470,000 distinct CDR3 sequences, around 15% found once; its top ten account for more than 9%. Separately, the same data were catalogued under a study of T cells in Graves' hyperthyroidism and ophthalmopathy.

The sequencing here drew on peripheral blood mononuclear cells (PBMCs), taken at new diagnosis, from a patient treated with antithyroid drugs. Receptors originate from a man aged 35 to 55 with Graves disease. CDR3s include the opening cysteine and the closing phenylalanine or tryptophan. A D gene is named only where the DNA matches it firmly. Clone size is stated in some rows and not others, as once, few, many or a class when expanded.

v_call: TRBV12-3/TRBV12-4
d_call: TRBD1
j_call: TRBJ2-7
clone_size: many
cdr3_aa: CASTETGSSWEQYF
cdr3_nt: TGTGCCAGCACCGAGACAGGGTCATCGTGGGAGCAGTACTTC

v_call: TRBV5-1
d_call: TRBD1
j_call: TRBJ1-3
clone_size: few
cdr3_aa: CASSLGTGPAGNTIYF
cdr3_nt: TGCGCCAGCAGCTTGGGGACAGGGCCGGCTGGAAACACCATATATTTT

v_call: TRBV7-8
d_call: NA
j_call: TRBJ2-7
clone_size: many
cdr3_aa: CASSLSIGNEQYF
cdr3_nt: TGTGCCAGCAGCTTGTCGATAGGTAACGAGCAGTACTTC

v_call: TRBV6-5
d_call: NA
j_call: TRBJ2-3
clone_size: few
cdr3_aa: CASSYSLPRADTQYF
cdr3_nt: TGTGCCAGCAGTTACTCGCTCCCCAGGGCAGATACGCAGTATTTT

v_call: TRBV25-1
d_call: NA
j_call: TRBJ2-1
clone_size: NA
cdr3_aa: CASSELGGSSYNEQFF
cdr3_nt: TGTGCCAGCAGTGAATTAGGTGGGAGCTCCTACAATGAGCAGTTCTTC

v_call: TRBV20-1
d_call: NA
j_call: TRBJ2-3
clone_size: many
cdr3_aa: CSAINPGGLLTDTQYF
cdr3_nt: TGCAGTGCTATAAATCCGGGCGGCCTCCTCACAGATACGCAGTATTTT

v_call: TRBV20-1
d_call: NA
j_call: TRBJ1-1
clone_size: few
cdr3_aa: CSARVPGRVNTEAFF
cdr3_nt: TGCAGTGCTAGAGTTCCCGGGCGGGTGAACACTGAAGCTTTCTTT

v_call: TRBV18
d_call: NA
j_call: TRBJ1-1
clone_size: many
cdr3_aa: CASSPKENTEAFF
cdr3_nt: TGTGCCAGCTCACCAAAGGAGAACACTGAAGCTTTCTTT

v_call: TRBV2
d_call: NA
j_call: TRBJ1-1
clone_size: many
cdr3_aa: CASSTGFNTEAFF
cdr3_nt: TGTGCCAGCAGTACAGGGTTTAACACTGAAGCTTTCTTT

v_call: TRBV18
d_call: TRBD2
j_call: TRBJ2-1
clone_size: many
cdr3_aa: CASKPGLSYNEQFF
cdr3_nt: TGTGCCAGTAAACCGGGACTATCCTACAATGAGCAGTTCTTC

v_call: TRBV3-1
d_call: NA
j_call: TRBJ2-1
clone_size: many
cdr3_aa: CASSHPQGPSGYNEQFF
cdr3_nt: TGTGCCAGCAGCCACCCCCAGGGGCCTAGCGGATACAATGAGCAGTTCTTC

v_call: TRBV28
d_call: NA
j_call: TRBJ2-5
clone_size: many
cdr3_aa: CASIPSYQETQYF
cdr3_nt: TGTGCCAGCATTCCCAGCTACCAAGAGACCCAGTACTTC

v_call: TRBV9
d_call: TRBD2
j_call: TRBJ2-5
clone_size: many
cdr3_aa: CASSVGGFSGSQETQYF
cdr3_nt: TGTGCCAGCAGCGTAGGAGGTTTTAGCGGGAGTCAAGAGACCCAGTACTTC

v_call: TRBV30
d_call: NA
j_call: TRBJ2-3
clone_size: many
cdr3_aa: CAWSGGNGPDTQYF
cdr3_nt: TGTGCCTGGAGTGGCGGGAACGGGCCAGATACGCAGTATTTT

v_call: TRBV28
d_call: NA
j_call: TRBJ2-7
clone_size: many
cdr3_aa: CASSLTQGGYEQYF
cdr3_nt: TGTGCCAGCAGTTTAACCCAGGGGGGATACGAGCAGTACTTC

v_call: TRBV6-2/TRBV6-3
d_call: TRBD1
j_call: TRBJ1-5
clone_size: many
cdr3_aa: CASGTANQPQHF
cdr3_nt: TGTGCCAGCGGGACAGCGAATCAGCCCCAGCATTTT

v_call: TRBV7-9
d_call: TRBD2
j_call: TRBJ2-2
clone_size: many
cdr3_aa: CASSFGLANTGELFF
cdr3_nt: TGTGCCAGCAGCTTCGGACTAGCGAACACCGGGGAGCTGTTTTTT

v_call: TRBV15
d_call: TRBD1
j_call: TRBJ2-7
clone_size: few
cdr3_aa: CATSREDRGRLEQYF
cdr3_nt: TGTGCCACCAGCAGAGAAGACAGGGGGCGGCTCGAGCAGTACTTC

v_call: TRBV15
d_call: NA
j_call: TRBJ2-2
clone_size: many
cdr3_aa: CATSRDRLGTGELFF
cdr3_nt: TGTGCCACCAGCAGAGATCGTCTGGGGACCGGGGAGCTGTTTTTT

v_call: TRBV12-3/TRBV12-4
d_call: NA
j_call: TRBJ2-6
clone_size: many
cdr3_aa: CASSLGIGANVLTF
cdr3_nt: TGTGCCAGCAGTTTAGGAATTGGGGCCAACGTCCTGACTTTC

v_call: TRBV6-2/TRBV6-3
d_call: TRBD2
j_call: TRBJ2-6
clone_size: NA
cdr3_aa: CAGRDSGANVLTF
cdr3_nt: TGTGCGGGGAGGGACTCTGGGGCCAACGTCCTGACTTTC

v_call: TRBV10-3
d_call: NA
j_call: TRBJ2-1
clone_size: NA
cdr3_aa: CAISGDYEQFF
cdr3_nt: TGTGCCATCTCCGGGGATTACGAGCAGTTCTTC

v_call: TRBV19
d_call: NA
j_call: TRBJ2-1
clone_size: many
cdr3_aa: CASNPSTVTASEQFF
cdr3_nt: TGTGCCAGTAACCCCAGCACGGTCACCGCCAGTGAGCAGTTCTTC

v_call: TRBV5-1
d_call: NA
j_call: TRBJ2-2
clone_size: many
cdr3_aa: CASSLGGLNTGELFF
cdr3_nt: TGTGCCAGCAGCTTGGGAGGCTTGAACACCGGGGAGCTGTTTTTT

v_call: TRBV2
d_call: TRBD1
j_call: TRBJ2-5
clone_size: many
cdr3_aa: CASRGDREEETQYF
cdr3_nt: TGTGCCAGCAGGGGGGACAGGGAGGAGGAGACCCAGTACTTC

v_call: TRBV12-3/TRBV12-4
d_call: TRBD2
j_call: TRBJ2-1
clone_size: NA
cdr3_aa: CASRPGTSGSYNEQFF
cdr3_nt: TGTGCCAGCAGACCTGGGACTAGCGGATCTTACAATGAGCAGTTCTTC

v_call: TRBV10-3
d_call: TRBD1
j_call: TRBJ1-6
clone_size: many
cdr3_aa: CAISVGQSNSPLHF
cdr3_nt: TGTGCCATCAGTGTGGGACAGAGTAATTCACCCCTCCACTTT

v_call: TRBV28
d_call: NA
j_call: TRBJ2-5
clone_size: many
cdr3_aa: CASSFGPLEETQYF
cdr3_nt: TGTGCCAGCAGTTTCGGGCCATTGGAGGAGACCCAGTACTTC

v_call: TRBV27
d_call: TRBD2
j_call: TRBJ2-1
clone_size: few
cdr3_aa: CASSLGLAGGSEQLF
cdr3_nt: TGTGCCAGCAGTTTAGGACTAGCGGGAGGCAGTGAGCAGCTCTTC

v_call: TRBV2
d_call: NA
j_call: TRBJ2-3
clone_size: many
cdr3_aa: CASSESGPGTPTDTQYF
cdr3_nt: TGTGCCAGCAGTGAATCCGGTCCGGGGACTCCCACAGATACGCAGTATTTT

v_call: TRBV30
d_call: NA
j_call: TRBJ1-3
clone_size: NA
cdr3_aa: CAGRSDSSGNTIYF
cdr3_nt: TGTGCCGGCCGTTCAGACAGCTCTGGAAACACCATATATTTT

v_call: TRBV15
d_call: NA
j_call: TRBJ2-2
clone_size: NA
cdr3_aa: CATSRRPLRSNTGELFF
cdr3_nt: TGTGCCACCAGCAGACGCCCTTTGCGCTCGAACACCGGGGAGCTGTTTTTT

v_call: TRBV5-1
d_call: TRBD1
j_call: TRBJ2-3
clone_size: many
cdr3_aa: CASSLWDRGTDTQYF
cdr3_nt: TGCGCCAGCAGCTTGTGGGACAGGGGCACAGATACGCAGTATTTT

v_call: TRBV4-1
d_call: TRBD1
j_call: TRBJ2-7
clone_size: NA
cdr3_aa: CASSRGTALGEQYF
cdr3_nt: TGCGCCAGCAGCCGTGGGACAGCTCTAGGGGAGCAGTACTTC

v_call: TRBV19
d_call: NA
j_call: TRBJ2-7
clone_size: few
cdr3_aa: CATQIRKGRRYEQYF
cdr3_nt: TGTGCCACTCAAATTCGGAAGGGGAGAAGGTACGAGCAGTACTTC

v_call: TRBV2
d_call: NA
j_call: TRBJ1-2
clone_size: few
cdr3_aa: CASTETGINYGYTF
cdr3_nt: TGTGCCAGCACCGAGACAGGAATTAACTATGGCTACACCTTC

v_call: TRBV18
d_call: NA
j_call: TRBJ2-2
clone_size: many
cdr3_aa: CASSPPIGSGTGELFF
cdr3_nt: TGTGCCAGCTCACCACCGATCGGGAGTGGCACCGGGGAGCTGTTTTTT

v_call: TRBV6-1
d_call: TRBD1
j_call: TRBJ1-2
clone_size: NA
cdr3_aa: CASRDRGGGYTF
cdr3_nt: TGTGCCAGCAGAGACAGGGGGGGGGGCTACACCTTC

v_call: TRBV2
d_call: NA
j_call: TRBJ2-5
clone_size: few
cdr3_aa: CANQYTADDKETQYF
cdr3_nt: TGTGCCAACCAATACACGGCCGATGACAAAGAGACCCAGTACTTC

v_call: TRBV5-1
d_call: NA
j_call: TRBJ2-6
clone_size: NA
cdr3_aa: CASRWSTGANVLTF
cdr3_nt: TGCGCCAGCCGCTGGTCAACGGGGGCCAACGTCCTGACTTTC

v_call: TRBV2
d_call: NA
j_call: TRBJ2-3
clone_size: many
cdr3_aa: CASRRTVTDTQYF
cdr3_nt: TGTGCCAGCAGGAGGACAGTCACAGATACGCAGTATTTT

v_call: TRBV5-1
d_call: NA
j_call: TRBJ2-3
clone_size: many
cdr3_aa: CASSSRLVSDTQYF
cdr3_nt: TGCGCCAGCAGCTCCCGACTAGTATCAGATACGCAGTATTTT

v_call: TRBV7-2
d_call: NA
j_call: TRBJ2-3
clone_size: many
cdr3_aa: CASSGRRSWGDTQYF
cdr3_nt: TGTGCCAGCAGCGGAAGACGCAGCTGGGGAGATACGCAGTATTTT

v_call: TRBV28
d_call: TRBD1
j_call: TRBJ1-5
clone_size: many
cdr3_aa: CATGGRNQPQHF
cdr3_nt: TGTGCGACAGGGGGAAGGAATCAGCCCCAGCATTTT

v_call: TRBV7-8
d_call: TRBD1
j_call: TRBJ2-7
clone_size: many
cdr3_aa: CASSRATGTGSYEQYF
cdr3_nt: TGTGCCAGCAGCCGAGCGACAGGGACAGGGTCCTACGAGCAGTACTTC

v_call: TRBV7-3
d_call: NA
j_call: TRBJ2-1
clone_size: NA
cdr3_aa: CASSSAGLGSNEQFF
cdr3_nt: TGTGCCAGCAGTTCCGCAGGTCTAGGGAGCAATGAGCAGTTCTTC

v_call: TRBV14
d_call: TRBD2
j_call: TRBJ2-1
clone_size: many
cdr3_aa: CASSQGLVGNEQFF
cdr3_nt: TGTGCCAGCAGCCAGGGACTAGTAGGCAATGAGCAGTTCTTC

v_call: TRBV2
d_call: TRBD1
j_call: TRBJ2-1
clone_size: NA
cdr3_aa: CASSGRDSSYNEQFF
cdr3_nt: TGTGCCAGCAGTGGCCGGGACAGCTCCTACAATGAGCAGTTCTTC

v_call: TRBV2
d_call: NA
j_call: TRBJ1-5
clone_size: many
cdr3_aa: CASSERGFEQPQHF
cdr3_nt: TGTGCCAGCAGTGAACGGGGGTTCGAGCAGCCCCAGCATTTT

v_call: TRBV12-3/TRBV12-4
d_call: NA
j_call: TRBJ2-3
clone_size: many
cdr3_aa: CASSPPEPDTQYF
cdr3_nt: TGTGCCAGCAGTCCCCCCGAACCAGATACGCAGTATTTT

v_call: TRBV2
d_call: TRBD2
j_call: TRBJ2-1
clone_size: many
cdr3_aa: CASSPDRTSGFSSYNEQFF
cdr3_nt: TGTGCCAGCAGTCCGGACAGGACTAGCGGATTCAGCTCCTACAATGAGCAGTTCTTC

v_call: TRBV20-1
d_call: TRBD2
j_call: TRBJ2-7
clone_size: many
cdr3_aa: CSAFSGGSYEQYF
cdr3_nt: TGCAGTGCTTTTAGCGGGGGCTCCTACGAGCAGTACTTC

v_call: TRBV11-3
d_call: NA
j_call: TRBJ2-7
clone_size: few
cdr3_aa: CASSLDGGEGNEQYF
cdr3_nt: TGTGCCAGCAGCTTAGATGGGGGAGAGGGAAACGAGCAGTACTTC

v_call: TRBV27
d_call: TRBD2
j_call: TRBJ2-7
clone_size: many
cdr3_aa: CASSLTSGRRSYEQYF
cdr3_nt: TGTGCCAGCAGCCTGACTAGCGGGAGACGATCCTACGAGCAGTACTTC

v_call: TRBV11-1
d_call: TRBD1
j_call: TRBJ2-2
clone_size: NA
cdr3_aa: CASSLGQGVDTGELFF
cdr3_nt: TGTGCCAGCAGCTTAGGACAGGGGGTGGACACCGGGGAGCTGTTTTTT